This T cell receptor (beta chain) comes out of a study of blood T cell repertoires in COVID-19. Turning to the study itself: Material from acute and convalescent COVID-19 was sourced from the United States, Italy and Spain.

Assignment of participants to cohorts was predicated upon participant-reported clinical history. The method was immunoSEQ multiplex PCR; TCRdb's version includes in-frame clones alone and lacks a portion of them. The sample comprises roughly 250,000 clones, approximately 90% of which are singletons, and 1% to 1.5% rests with the top ten. Germline V gene sequence: CDR1 SGHNT, CDR2 YYREEE (reference sequence). The ends lost 3 bases at V and 7 bases at J; junction bases unmatched: 12. The length of the CDR3 is 18 residues. The V call is TRBV5-4, the J call TRBJ2-1, with TRBD2 identical over 14 bases. Sample: PBMCs or T cells enriched from blood (not recorded which). This receptor was identified in a woman between 40 and 50 years old with acute COVID-19. In nucleotides, the CDR3 is TGTGCCAGCAGCTCGACAGCCGGGACTAGCGGGAGTCTTAATGAGCAGTTCTTC. Its protein product is CASSSTAGTSGSLNEQFF. The whole variable domain, filled in from reference TRBV5-4 and TRBJ2-1, reads ETGVTQSPTHLIKTRGQQVTLRCSSQSGHNTVSWYQQALGQGPQFIFQYYREEENGRGNFPPRFSGLQFPNYSSELNVNALELDDSALYLCASSSTAGTSGSLNEQFFGPGTRLTVL.